The 21 T cell receptor beta chains in this list originate from one sample, sequenced in a study of OX40 agonist ivuxolimab in advanced cancers. Assay: immunoSEQ multiplex PCR; the TCRdb copy retains only in-frame clones and omits some. The sample records 75,000 or so clones, 84% being singletons. Sequencing used CD4+ or CD8+ T cells sorted from blood, obtained in a trial of the OX40 agonist ivuxolimab. The receptors here all came from an adult with an advanced solid tumor such as melanoma, head and neck, liver or kidney cancer.

This chain links TRBV27 with TRBJ1-1, with 7 bases lining up with TRBD1. The CDR3 contains 16 residues. Trimming cost V 2 bases and J 1 base; bases outside gene matches: 7. Per the germline V gene, CDR1 is MNHEY and CDR2 is SMNVEV (reference sequence). This chain's CDR3 is CASSLPDDRANTEAFF. The CDR3 bases are TGTGCCAGCAGTTTACCGGACGACAGGGCGAACACTGAAGCTTTCTTT.

This clone was found once. V is TRBV5-4 and J is TRBJ2-2; D is tentatively TRBD1 or TRBD2 (5 bases each). Germline V CDR1 and CDR2: SGHNT, YYREEE (reference sequence). The CDR3 length is 15 residues. V lost 5 bases and J 5 bases, leaving 16 bases between the germline ends. The CDR3: CASSFGTGGTGELFF. The CDR3 DNA is TGTGCCAGCAGTTTCGGGACGGGCGGAACCGGGGAGCTGTTTTTT.

The chain is built from TRBV6-5 and TRBJ1-5; TRBD1 is a possible D gene (6 bases). Per the germline V gene, CDR1 is MNHEY and CDR2 is SVGAGI. The CDR3 runs 15 residues. V lost 6 bases and J 4 bases, leaving 16 bases between the germline ends. The CDR3 DNA reads as TGTGCCAGCAGACCCTCTAGACAGGCAAATCAGCCCCAGCATTTT. This encodes CASRPSRQANQPQHF.

J is TRBJ1-2 and V is TRBV20-1; D ambiguous. Germline V gives CDR1 DFQATT, CDR2 SNEGSKA (reference sequence). The CDR3 loop spans 11 amino acids. Trimming removed 5 bases from V and 11 bases from J, with 15 bases in between. CDR3 amino acids: CSARLDASYTF. DNA of the CDR3: TGCAGTGCTCGTCTGGACGCATCGTACACCTTC.

The chain employs TRBV15 and TRBJ1-3, with 7 positions matching TRBD1. Trimming at V came to 1 base and at J to 10 bases, leaving 10 bases not matched to a gene. Germline V gene data show CDR1 as LNHNV and CDR2 as YYDKDF (reference sequence). The CDR3 consists of 15 residues. CDR3 in amino acids: CATSRVTGSPRTIYF. CDR3 DNA: TGTGCCACCAGCAGAGTGACAGGGAGCCCACGGACCATATATTTT.

The chain employs TRBV6-6 and TRBJ2-5; 8 bases are shared with TRBD1. With V trimmed by 5 bases and J by 4 bases, 6 bases remained unmatched. The CDR3 sequence is 14 residues long. Germline V lookup: CDR1 MNHNY, CDR2 SVGAGI (reference sequence). CDR3 region: CASSPLDRGETQYF. The DNA of the CDR3 is TGTGCCAGCAGTCCCCTCGACAGGGGAGAGACCCAGTACTTC.

This clone has more than one count but fewer than ten. CDR3 bases: TGTGCCAGCAAAGATCGTCGAGGGTATGGCTACACCTTC. Translated, it gives CASKDRRGYGYTF. The chain uses TRBV6-5 and TRBJ1-2; D remains ambiguous. V lost 7 bases, J lost 5 bases, and 14 bases lay in between. CDR3 length equals 13 residues. The germline V gene encodes CDR1 MNHEY and CDR2 SVGAGI.

V is TRBV6-5 and J is TRBJ1-1, with a tentative D call TRBD1 (6 bases). The germline gives CDR1 MNHEY, CDR2 SVGAGI. The V gene lost 6 bases and the J gene lost 0 bases, with 14 bases spanning the gap. This CDR3 region has 15 residues. CDR3 sequence (DNA): TGTGCCAGCAGACCCGAAGGGGGAATGAACACTGAAGCTTTCTTT. It codes for CASRPEGGMNTEAFF.

In this sample, this clone turned up once. The gene calls are TRBV19 and TRBJ2-5; D not certain. The V gene's germline CDR1 is LNHDA and CDR2 SQIVND (reference sequence). V was cut by 3 bases and J by 1 base, with 0 bases left in between. The CDR3 spans 11 residues. CDR3 sequence reads: CASSIQETQYF. For the CDR3, the DNA is TGTGCCAGTAGTATCCAAGAGACCCAGTACTTC.

The sample holds a few counts of this clone. The chain combines TRBV2 with TRBJ2-1, with D uncertain. This CDR3 comprises 12 residues. Per the germline V gene, CDR1 is SNHLY and CDR2 is FYNNEI. V lost 8 bases, J lost 8 bases, and 13 bases lay in between. The CDR3 is CASGGETDEQFF. CDR3 in DNA: TGTGCCAGCGGTGGCGAGACGGATGAGCAGTTCTTC.

The J gene is TRBJ2-1, the V gene TRBV18; 9 bases agree with TRBD2. The ends lost 4 bases at V and 5 bases at J; junction bases unmatched: 9. The CDR3 covers 16 residues. Germline-derived CDR1 and CDR2 are KGHSH and LQKENI. CDR3 sequence reads: CASSRAGGTPNNEQFF. CDR3 sequence (DNA): TGTGCCAGCTCACGAGCGGGGGGCACGCCAAACAATGAGCAGTTCTTC.

This clone was seen only a few times. This chain links TRBV28 with TRBJ2-1, with D maybe TRBD2 (7 bases). Trimming removed 4 bases from V and 4 bases from J, with 20 bases in between. The CDR3 totals 17 residues. Germline V gene sequence: CDR1 MDHEN, CDR2 SYDVKM. The DNA for the CDR3 is TGTGCCAGCAGTTACACCCCCTGGGGGGGGCCTTACAATGAGCAGTTCTTC. It specifies CASSYTPWGGPYNEQFF. The full variable domain, with the rest looked up from reference TRBV28 and TRBJ2-1, is DVKVTQSSRYLVKRTGEKVFLECVQDMDHENMFWYRQDPGLGLRLIYFSYDVKMKEKGDIPEGYSVSREKKERFSLILESASTNQTSMYLCASSYTPWGGPYNEQFFGPGTRLTVL.

The chain has TRBV5-1 and TRBJ2-3; tentatively, D is TRBD1 (7 bases). The CDR3 has 17 residues. The germline V and J ends were trimmed by 1 base and 0 bases, with 15 bases remaining between them. Per the germline V gene, CDR1 is SGHRS and CDR2 is YFSETQ. CDR3 loop: CASSLWAGGTSTDTQYF. The CDR3 bases are TGCGCCAGCAGCTTGTGGGCAGGGGGGACTAGCACAGATACGCAGTATTTT.

This clone was detected only a few times. The J gene is TRBJ1-1, the V gene TRBV6-5; no clear D. The V end lost 2 bases, the J end lost 6 bases, and 10 bases lay between the germline ends. The CDR3 is made up of 13 amino acids. Germline CDR1 and CDR2: MNHEY and SVGAGI. CDR3 region: CASSYMSRAEAFF. The CDR3 DNA follows: TGTGCCAGCAGTTACATGTCGCGCGCTGAAGCTTTCTTT.

The gene calls are TRBV7-9 and TRBJ1-1, with D possibly being TRBD1 (6 bases). From germline, CDR1 is SEHNR and CDR2 FQNEAQ (reference sequence). Trimming cost V 7 bases and J 3 bases, with 15 bases left between them. The CDR3 is 14 residues long. As DNA, the CDR3 is TGTGCCAGCACCACGACAGGATTGGACACTGAAGCTTTCTTT. Its translation: CASTTTGLDTEAFF.

The rearrangement joins TRBV5-1 to TRBJ1-2; 7 bases map to TRBD1. Per the germline V gene, CDR1 is SGHRS and CDR2 is YFSETQ. J lost 4 bases, V lost 4 bases, and 13 bases had no gene match. This CDR3 spans 16 amino acids. CDR3 in amino acids: CASSPTTGIRVYGYTF. CDR3 sequence (DNA): TGCGCCAGCAGCCCAACGACAGGGATAAGGGTCTATGGCTACACCTTC. The full variable domain, with the rest looked up from reference TRBV5-1 and TRBJ1-2, is KAGVTQTPRYLIKTRGQQVTLSCSPISGHRSVSWYQQTPGQGLQFLFEYFSETQRNKGNFPGRFSGRQFSNSRSEMNVSTLELGDSALYLCASSPTTGIRVYGYTFGSGTRLTVV.

The chain links TRBV6-1 to TRBJ1-2; D ambiguous. Per the germline V gene, CDR1 is MNHNS and CDR2 is SASEGT. The CDR3 totals 15 residues. V lost 3 bases to trimming and J lost 5 bases, with 16 bases between them. The CDR3 reads CASSEWGRQFYGYTF. In DNA, the CDR3 is TGTGCCAGCAGTGAGTGGGGTCGACAATTTTATGGCTACACCTTC.

The V and J genes are TRBV18 and TRBJ1-1; 11 bases line up with TRBD1. Germline-derived CDR1 and CDR2 are KGHSH and LQKENI. The CDR3 spans 16 residues. V lost 1 base and J lost 0; bases outside the gene matches: 1. CDR3 sequence (DNA): TGTGCCAGCTCACCACGGACAGGGGGCATGAACACTGAAGCTTTCTTT. Translating gives CASSPRTGGMNTEAFF. Full variable domain (missing parts from reference TRBV18 and TRBJ1-1): NAGVMQNPRHLVRRRGQEARLRCSPMKGHSHVYWYRQLPEEGLKFMVYLQKENIIDESGMPKERFSAEFPKEGPSILRIQQVVRGDSAAYFCASSPRTGGMNTEAFFGQGTRLTVV.

Points on this clone: This specimen includes other DNA sequences encoding the same CDR3. CDR3 sequence reads: CASSIRVNGEAFF. CDR3 bases: TGTGCCAGCAGCATCCGCGTGAACGGTGAAGCTTTCTTT. The chain joins TRBV7-9 to TRBJ1-1; D remains unclear. This CDR3 contains 13 residues. Trimming removed 5 bases from V and 7 bases from J, with 14 bases in between. Germline CDR1 is SEHNR and CDR2 is FQNEAQ (reference sequence).

J is TRBJ1-5 and V is TRBV18; D not resolved. The V end lost 1 base, the J end lost 3 bases, and 10 bases lay between the germline ends. The length of the CDR3 is 15 residues. In germline, CDR1 is KGHSH, CDR2 LQKENI. In DNA form, the CDR3 reads TGTGCCAGCTCACCACAGGGTATGGACAATCAGCCCCAGCATTTT. Its protein product is CASSPQGMDNQPQHF.

J is TRBJ2-1 and V is TRBV4-2, with a tentative D call TRBD2 (5 bases). Trimming left V 1 base short and J 3 bases short, with 13 bases between. CDR1 is LGHNA, CDR2 YNFKEQ, per germline. The CDR3 sequence is 16 residues long. CDR3 nucleotide sequence: TGTGCCAGCAGCCAAGTAGGAGCGGATTACTACAATGAGCAGTTCTTC. This codes for CASSQVGADYYNEQFF.